What follows describes a single T cell receptor beta chain. Its target is not known. The same CDR3 is also encoded by other DNA sequences in this sample. The CDR3 consists of 14 residues. Germline loops: CDR1 MNHNS, CDR2 SASEGT. Between the trimmed V and J ends, which lost 2 bases and 6 bases, there was a span of 13 bases. This entry is derived from a study of somatic mutations in cytotoxic T cells in rheumatoid arthritis. Study-wide background: Selected populations of V beta antibody-stained T cells underwent flow sorting at nearly 100% purity; these encompassed V beta1+ cells subjected to TCRB sequencing.

Sequencing used immunoSEQ multiplex PCR; TCRdb keeps in-frame clones, though not all of them. The table lists about 25,000 clones, 70% to 80% of them singletons. Points from the study as a whole: CD8+ T-cell clonality did not differ significantly between rheumatoid arthritis patients and age-matched healthy controls. Exceedance of 20% of CD8+ cells by the largest CD8+ clone occurred in about an eighth of the roughly 65 patients.

The clonotype comes from a woman aged 18-29 years in good health. The V gene is TRBV6-1, the J gene TRBJ1-1; D is uncertain. Sequencing was carried out using CD8+ T cells sorted from blood. Written as DNA, the CDR3 is TGTGCCAGCAGTGAACCGGGTCGAAGGGCTGAAGCTTTCTTT. This sequence encodes CASSEPGRRAEAFF.